The next 20 T cell receptor beta chains were all read from a single sample in a study of shared clonotypes between healthy human individuals. The data were produced by immunoSEQ multiplex PCR, yet TCRdb's version contains in-frame clones alone and is incomplete. This sample has about 450,000 clones; around 79% occur once, and the top ten carry about 13%. What was sequenced was PBMCs. The receptor source for this set is a woman aged 40 to 50 in good health. Some clones in this sample may be carry-over from other donors' samples.

The chain uses TRBV10-3 and TRBJ2-1, with 10 bases fitting TRBD2. With V trimmed by 0 bases and J by 0 bases, 2 bases remained unmatched. The CDR3 contains 17 residues. The germline V gene has CDR1 ENHRY and CDR2 SYGVKD. In DNA form, the CDR3 reads TGTGCCATCAGTGAGTCGGGACTAGCGAGCTCCTACAATGAGCAGTTCTTC. This codes for CAISESGLASSYNEQFF.

The chain couples TRBV28 to TRBJ1-5, with a tentative D call TRBD1 (6 bases). This CDR3 comprises 14 residues. The germline CDR1 and CDR2 sequences are MDHEN and SYDVKM. The V gene lost 7 bases and the J gene lost 4 bases, with 14 bases spanning the gap. The CDR3 region has the DNA TGTGCCAGCAACCCCCAGGGGCTTAATCAGCCCCAGCATTTT. This encodes CASNPQGLNQPQHF.

The genes are TRBV6-1 and TRBJ2-2; D might be TRBD2 (6 bases). V was shortened by 8 bases and J by 8 bases, with 12 bases between the two germline ends. The CDR3 covers 12 residues. Germline V gene sequence: CDR1 MNHNS, CDR2 SASEGT. This CDR3 reads CASSRSGGELFF. The CDR3 DNA is TGTGCCAGCTCCCGGAGCGGGGGGGAGCTGTTTTTT.

The genes are TRBV28 and TRBJ2-1; TRBD1 agrees at 12 bases. The CDR3 spans 13 residues. The trim removed 6 bases at V and 13 bases at J, leaving 7 bases unmatched. Per the germline V gene, CDR1 is MDHEN and CDR2 is SYDVKM. The CDR3 sequence: CASSTSGTGGQFF. CDR3 nucleotides: TGTGCCAGCAGCACATCAGGGACAGGGGGCCAGTTCTTC.

V and J are TRBV5-1 and TRBJ2-7, with 9 bases aligning to TRBD1. The germline V gene has CDR1 SGHRS and CDR2 YFSETQ. With V trimmed by 4 bases and J by 2 bases, 4 bases remained unmatched. The CDR3 has 14 amino acids. CDR3: CASSNGQGTYEQYF. The CDR3 DNA is TGCGCCAGCAGCAACGGACAGGGGACCTACGAGCAGTACTTC.

The rearrangement uses TRBV28 and TRBJ1-5; a possible D gene is TRBD1 (6 bases). The CDR3 covers 14 residues. V gave up 6 bases and J gave up 4 bases, with 13 bases separating them. CDR1 MDHEN and CDR2 SYDVKM come from the germline V gene. The CDR3 region is CASRIPGANQPQHF. CDR3 nucleotide sequence: TGTGCCAGCAGGATACCGGGGGCAAATCAGCCCCAGCATTTT.

V is TRBV20-1 and J is TRBJ2-7, with D possibly being TRBD2 (6 bases). CDR1 and CDR2 from the germline V gene are DFQATT and SNEGSKA (reference sequence). This CDR3 is 11 amino acids long. V dropped 1 base and J dropped 7 bases, with 8 bases sitting between them. The CDR3 region is CSARAAGEQYF. The CDR3 bases are TGCAGTGCTAGAGCTGCGGGGGAGCAGTACTTC.

This rearrangement joins TRBV7-2 to TRBJ2-1, with 10 bases aligning to TRBD2. J was trimmed by 5 bases and V by 4 bases; bases with no gene match: 8. CDR1 is SGHTA and CDR2 is FQGNSA in the germline V gene. The CDR3 extends over 16 amino acids. CDR3 nucleotides: TGTGCCAGCAGCTCCAAAAGACTAGCGGGTAACAATGAGCAGTTCTTC. Translating it yields CASSSKRLAGNNEQFF.

On this clone: Other DNA sequences in this sample translate to the same CDR3. The CDR3 DNA sequence: TGTGCCAGCAGCGTAACTAGCGGCTCCTACGAGCAGTACTTC. It encodes CASSVTSGSYEQYF. The V and J genes are TRBV9 and TRBJ2-7; 8 bases are a match to TRBD2. CDR3 length: 14 residues. V was pared by 1 base and J by 0 bases, with 0 bases of the junction left unmatched. The germline CDR1 and CDR2 sequences are SGDLS and YYNGEE.

The chain couples TRBV6-1 to TRBJ2-7; TRBD1 matches 8 bases. V lost 2 bases and J lost 6; bases outside the gene matches: 12. Germline V gives CDR1 MNHNS, CDR2 SASEGT. The CDR3 has 16 amino acids. CDR3 nucleotide sequence: TGTGCCAGCAGTGAAATTCCGGGACAGGATCTTATCGAGCAGTACTTC. Translated, it gives CASSEIPGQDLIEQYF.

The chain couples TRBV9 to TRBJ2-5; 8 nucleotides match TRBD1. This CDR3 contains 15 residues. Germline CDR1 and CDR2: SGDLS and YYNGEE. With 1 base clipped from V and 1 base from J, the junction kept 3 bases outside the gene matches. CDR3 sequence reads: CASSVSGQGQETQYF. The CDR3 region has the DNA TGTGCCAGCAGCGTAAGTGGACAGGGCCAAGAGACCCAGTACTTC.

CDR3 nucleotide sequence: TGCGCCAGCAGCCCGTACTCTAGCGGGAGGGGAACCGGGGAGCTGTTTTTT. This encodes CASSPYSSGRGTGELFF. The genes are TRBV5-1 and TRBJ2-2, with 12 nucleotides matching TRBD2. With 4 bases clipped from V and 5 bases from J, the junction kept 9 bases outside the gene matches. The CDR3 is made up of 17 amino acids. Germline lookup yields CDR1 SGHRS and CDR2 YFSETQ.

The gene calls are TRBV7-9 and TRBJ2-6, with TRBD1 matching 7 bases. Germline V gives CDR1 SEHNR, CDR2 FQNEAQ (reference sequence). There are 17 residues in the CDR3. The V segment lost 0 bases and the J segment 0 bases; nucleotides outside the gene matches: 2. The CDR3 DNA reads as TGTGCCAGCAGCTTAGCGCAGGGGGACTCTGGGGCCAACGTCCTGACTTTC. Protein product: CASSLAQGDSGANVLTF.

The chain uses TRBV15 and TRBJ1-2; D is unresolved. Looked up from germline, CDR1 is LNHNV and CDR2 is YYDKDF (reference sequence). CDR3 length: 14 amino acids. Trimming took 3 bases from V and 8 from J, leaving 16 bases between them. DNA for the CDR3: TGTGCCACCAGCAGTTCATGGGGAAGGAGGGGCTACACCTTC. Encoded protein: CATSSSWGRRGYTF.

The chain carries TRBV30 and TRBJ1-2, with 8 bases aligning to TRBD1. V was pared by 3 bases and J by 4 bases, with 13 bases of the junction left unmatched. The CDR3 has 16 residues. Germline CDR1 GTSNPN, CDR2 SVGIG (reference sequence). The CDR3 DNA reads as TGTGCCTGGAGCTCCTCGGACAGGGTCAGGATCTATGGCTACACCTTC. It encodes CAWSSSDRVRIYGYTF.

The gene calls are TRBV18 and TRBJ1-2; D is uncertain. The V end lost 6 bases, the J end lost 6 bases, and 20 bases lay between the germline ends. The CDR3 runs to 15 residues. Germline V gives CDR1 KGHSH, CDR2 LQKENI. The CDR3 DNA is TGTGCCAGCTCGGTTGAGGTCTGGAGGGCGCATGGCTACACCTTC. Residues: CASSVEVWRAHGYTF.

The chain recombines TRBV2 with TRBJ1-2; no clear D. Trimming shortened V by 5 bases and J by 8 bases, and 9 bases separated the two germline ends. CDR3 length: 11 residues. Germline loops: CDR1 SNHLY, CDR2 FYNNEI. The chain's CDR3 is CASSPLEGYTF. CDR3 bases: TGTGCCAGCAGTCCCTTGGAAGGCTACACCTTC.

This clone showed up many times. The chain combines TRBV18 with TRBJ1-4; 7 bases map to TRBD1. The CDR3 has 16 residues. The trim removed 5 bases at V and 1 base at J, leaving 7 bases unmatched. Germline CDR1 and CDR2: KGHSH and LQKENI. The CDR3 sequence is CASSRSRQGTNEKLFF. CDR3 nucleotides: TGTGCCAGCTCAAGGTCCCGACAGGGAACTAATGAAAAACTGTTTTTT.

The chain links TRBV4-1 to TRBJ2-1; weak D call: TRBD2 (6 bases). The length of the CDR3 is 14 residues. V shed 4 bases and J shed 5 bases, with 12 bases lying between them. CDR1 MGHRA and CDR2 YSYEKL come from the germline V gene. The CDR3 region has the DNA TGCGCCAGCAGCCCCGGGACTGGTCACAATGAGCAGTTCTTC. Translation gives CASSPGTGHNEQFF.

The chain is built from TRBV28 and TRBJ2-7, with D tentatively TRBD2 (6 bases). Trimming removed 7 bases from V and 7 bases from J, with 29 bases in between. Germline lookup yields CDR1 MDHEN and CDR2 SYDVKM. The CDR3 loop spans 17 amino acids. The CDR3 DNA sequence: TGTGCCAGCACCTTTGCGGGGACCGGGAAGCTTGCGGGGGAGCAGTACTTC. Residues: CASTFAGTGKLAGEQYF. Using reference TRBV28 and TRBJ2-7 for the parts outside the CDR3, the full variable domain is DVKVTQSSRYLVKRTGEKVFLECVQDMDHENMFWYRQDPGLGLRLIYFSYDVKMKEKGDIPEGYSVSREKKERFSLILESASTNQTSMYLCASTFAGTGKLAGEQYFGPGTRLTVT.